These 32 T cell receptor beta chains came from one sample sequenced in a study of cytomegalovirus exposure and HLA in healthy donors. The method was immunoSEQ multiplex PCR; TCRdb's version includes in-frame clones alone and lacks a portion of them. The sample records around 69,000 clones, 96% being singletons. Sequencing was carried out using PBMCs. The source is a woman aged 18-30 years in good health and CMV-seropositive.

The genes are TRBV7-2 and TRBJ1-1, with TRBD1 matching over 9 bases. The ends lost 7 bases at V and 11 bases at J; junction bases unmatched: 11. There are 13 residues in the CDR3. Germline V CDR1 and CDR2: SGHTA, FQGNSA. In DNA form, the CDR3 reads TGTGCCAGCACCTCCTGGACAGGGGACTTGGCTTTCTTT. Translating gives CASTSWTGDLAFF.

CDR3 DNA sequence: TGCGCCAGCAGCCCTGGACTAGCGGGAGAGGACTACAATGAGCAGTTCTTC. It translates to CASSPGLAGEDYNEQFF. The gene calls are TRBV5-1 and TRBJ2-1; 13 bases are shared with TRBD2. The CDR3 covers 17 residues. Per germline, CDR1 SGHRS and CDR2 YFSETQ. J gave up 3 bases and V 4 bases, and 7 bases lay outside the gene matches.

The chain carries TRBV30 and TRBJ1-5, with D unresolved. Trimming pared 1 base from V and 2 bases from J, leaving 12 bases between. Germline V gene data show CDR1 as GTSNPN and CDR2 as SVGIG (reference sequence). This CDR3 region has 15 residues. The DNA for the CDR3 is TGTGCCTGGAGTGGGGGTCTCGGGGGCAATCAGCCCCAGCATTTT. Protein sequence: CAWSGGLGGNQPQHF.

V is TRBV5-1 and J is TRBJ2-1; 10 nucleotides agree with TRBD2. Losses at the gene ends were 4 bases for V and 0 bases for J; bases not matched to a gene: 4. The CDR3 contains 16 residues. Germline CDR1 reads SGHRS; CDR2 reads YFSETQ. DNA for the CDR3: TGCGCCAGCAGCCGGACTAGCGGCAGCTCCTACAATGAGCAGTTCTTC. It yields the protein CASSRTSGSSYNEQFF.

This chain joins TRBV9 and TRBJ2-2; 7 nucleotides agree with TRBD1. The CDR3 sequence is 15 residues long. V shed 7 bases, J shed 3 bases, and the junction held 9 bases outside the gene matches. The germline gives CDR1 SGDLS, CDR2 YYNGEE. Here the CDR3 DNA reads TGTGCCAGCGGCCCCCGACAGGGCGACACCGGGGAGCTGTTTTTT. Protein product: CASGPRQGDTGELFF. The full variable domain, completed using reference TRBV9 and TRBJ2-2, is DSGVTQTPKHLITATGQRVTLRCSPRSGDLSVYWYQQSLDQGLQFLIQYYNGEERAKGNILERFSAQQFPDLHSELNLSSLELGDSALYFCASGPRQGDTGELFFGEGSRLTVL.

This chain links TRBV10-3 with TRBJ2-2, with 8 bases fitting TRBD1. In germline, CDR1 is ENHRY, CDR2 SYGVKD. The CDR3 sequence is 21 residues long. With V trimmed by 0 bases and J by 3 bases, 18 bases remained unmatched. The CDR3 DNA follows: TGTGCCATCAGTGAGTCGACTAGGGCCAGGGGGCTACGAGCGTACACCGGGGAGCTGTTTTTT. Residues: CAISESTRARGLRAYTGELFF.

This chain joins TRBV5-1 and TRBJ2-1; 8 nucleotides line up with TRBD2. CDR3 length: 17 residues. Trimming removed 0 bases from V and 3 bases from J; junction bases left unmatched: 8. Per the germline V gene, CDR1 is SGHRS and CDR2 is YFSETQ. CDR3 bases: TGCGCCAGCAGCTTGGGTATCCCTAGCGGGCGCTACAATGAGCAGTTCTTC. Translation gives CASSLGIPSGRYNEQFF.

The J gene is TRBJ2-5, the V gene TRBV7-9; TRBD1 agrees at 10 bases. The ends lost 2 bases at V and 5 bases at J; junction bases unmatched: 8. Germline assignment: CDR1 SEHNR and CDR2 FQNEAQ (reference sequence). CDR3 size: 16 residues. The chain's CDR3 is CASSLRGTGEVETQYF. DNA of the CDR3: TGTGCCAGCAGCTTACGGGGGACAGGGGAGGTGGAGACCCAGTACTTC.

V and J are TRBV6-5 and TRBJ2-2, with 11 bases fitting TRBD1. The trim removed 4 bases at V and 7 bases at J, leaving 2 bases unmatched. Germline values: CDR1 MNHEY, CDR2 SVGAGI. The CDR3 extends over 14 amino acids. In nucleotides, the CDR3 is TGTGCCAGCAGTTGGGGACAGGGGGGCGGGGAGCTGTTTTTT. Protein sequence: CASSWGQGGGELFF.

The gene calls are TRBV9 and TRBJ2-2; D ambiguous. CDR1 and CDR2 from the germline V gene are SGDLS and YYNGEE. The CDR3 consists of 16 residues. V shed 4 bases and J shed 4 bases, with 17 bases lying between them. CDR3 nucleotide sequence: TGTGCCAGCAGCAGCAGCGCCGCGGTGGGCACCGGGGAGCTGTTTTTT. This encodes CASSSSAAVGTGELFF.

The chain uses TRBV6-6 and TRBJ1-2; no definite D call. Trimming removed 5 bases at V and 1 base at J, with 8 bases between. The CDR3 has 13 residues. From germline, CDR1 is MNHNY and CDR2 SVGAGI (reference sequence). The CDR3 DNA follows: TGTGCCAGCAGTCCCGAGCTTAACTATGGCTACACCTTC. Protein product: CASSPELNYGYTF.

The gene calls are TRBV5-6 and TRBJ1-1; 12 positions match TRBD1. The germline V gene has CDR1 SGHDT and CDR2 YYEEEE. Losses at the gene ends were 4 bases for V and 5 bases for J; bases not matched to a gene: 9. CDR3 length equals 16 residues. Here the CDR3 reads CASSRRDRGLSTEAFF. CDR3 sequence (DNA): TGTGCCAGCAGCCGCCGGGACAGGGGGCTTTCAACTGAAGCTTTCTTT.

The chain carries TRBV11-3 and TRBJ2-7, with TRBD1 identical over 9 bases. Germline assignment: CDR1 SGHNT and CDR2 YENEEA. Trimming at V came to 10 bases and at J to 0 bases, leaving 4 bases not matched to a gene. This CDR3 spans 13 amino acids. CDR3 loop: CATGTGLSYEQYF. CDR3 nucleotide sequence: TGTGCCACCGGGACAGGGCTCTCCTACGAGCAGTACTTC.

CDR3 coding DNA: TGTGCCAGCGCCTCGACTAGGGGAAACACCGGGGAGCTGTTTTTT. It codes for CASASTRGNTGELFF. The chain links TRBV2 to TRBJ2-2; possible D gene TRBD2, 6 bases. Trimming shortened V by 8 bases and J by 2 bases, and 15 bases separated the two germline ends. Germline CDR1 and CDR2: SNHLY and FYNNEI. CDR3 size: 15 residues.

The genes are TRBV29-1 and TRBJ2-1; 15 bases agree with TRBD2. The CDR3 is made up of 13 amino acids. Germline-derived CDR1 and CDR2 are SQVTM and ANQGSEA. V lost 7 bases to trimming and J lost 10 bases; unmatched junction nucleotides: 5. This CDR3 reads CSARTSGRGEQFF. The CDR3 DNA is TGCAGCGCCAGGACTAGCGGGAGGGGGGAGCAGTTCTTC.

In this sample, this clone turned up a few times. V and J are TRBV4-3 and TRBJ2-7; 10 nucleotides line up with TRBD1. In germline, CDR1 is LGHNA, CDR2 YSLEER. This CDR3 is built from 15 residues. V shed 2 bases, J shed 4 bases, and the junction held 5 bases outside the gene matches. The CDR3 DNA reads TGCGCCAGCAGCCAACTCGGACAGGGGGTATACGAGCAGTACTTC. Protein: CASSQLGQGVYEQYF.

This chain links TRBV18 with TRBJ2-7, with 10 bases matching TRBD1. With V trimmed by 6 bases and J by 6 bases, 8 bases remained unmatched. The V gene's germline CDR1 is KGHSH and CDR2 LQKENI. The CDR3 is 14 amino acids. This CDR3 is CASSPGQGDTEQYF. In nucleotides, the CDR3 is TGTGCCAGCTCTCCAGGACAGGGGGATACCGAGCAGTACTTC.

This chain joins TRBV9 and TRBJ1-1, with TRBD1 identical over 11 bases. This CDR3 is 16 amino acids long. From germline, CDR1 is SGDLS and CDR2 YYNGEE. The V segment lost 0 bases and the J segment 8 bases; nucleotides outside the gene matches: 9. CDR3: CASSVVGTGGPAEAFF. The CDR3 DNA follows: TGTGCCAGCAGCGTAGTAGGGACAGGGGGGCCCGCCGAAGCTTTCTTT. Supplemented by reference TRBV9 and TRBJ1-1, the full variable domain reads DSGVTQTPKHLITATGQRVTLRCSPRSGDLSVYWYQQSLDQGLQFLIQYYNGEERAKGNILERFSAQQFPDLHSELNLSSLELGDSALYFCASSVVGTGGPAEAFFGQGTRLTVV.

The rearrangement joins TRBV27 to TRBJ2-1, with 12 bases aligning to TRBD2. There are 19 residues in the CDR3. Trimming took 2 bases from V and 2 from J; bases not matched to a gene: 10. CDR1 is MNHEY, CDR2 SMNVEV, per germline (reference sequence). CDR3 protein: CASSLQPSGRAAAYNEQFF. The DNA of the CDR3 is TGTGCCAGCAGTTTACAGCCTAGCGGGAGGGCCGCCGCCTACAATGAGCAGTTCTTC.

The V gene is TRBV4-1, the J gene TRBJ2-7; 9 bases are shared with TRBD2. J was trimmed by 6 bases and V by 6 bases; bases with no gene match: 6. The CDR3 extends over 13 amino acids. Germline V gives CDR1 MGHRA, CDR2 YSYEKL. The CDR3 nucleotides are TGCGCCAGCAGGGGGCGGGAGGGCCGCGAGCAGTACTTC. Translation gives CASRGREGREQYF.

The J gene is TRBJ2-3, the V gene TRBV15, with D possibly TRBD2 on 6 matching bases. Per the germline V gene, CDR1 is LNHNV and CDR2 is YYDKDF (reference sequence). The germline V and J ends were trimmed by 3 bases and 3 bases, with 13 bases remaining between them. This CDR3 is 15 amino acids long. The CDR3 DNA reads TGTGCCACCAGCAGGGGAACGGGAGAGACAGATACGCAGTATTTT. Amino acid sequence: CATSRGTGETDTQYF. The full variable domain, completed using reference TRBV15 and TRBJ2-3, is DAMVIQNPRYQVTQFGKPVTLSCSQTLNHNVMYWYQQKSSQAPKLLFHYYDKDFNNEADTPDNFQSRRPNTSFCFLDIRSPGLGDTAMYLCATSRGTGETDTQYFGPGTRLTVL.

Here the CDR3 DNA reads TGTGCCAGCAGCGTTGGAGGGCGTAGCACCGGGGAGCTGTTTTTT. Its translation is CASSVGGRSTGELFF. The chain carries TRBV9 and TRBJ2-2; D is perhaps TRBD2 (6 bases). This CDR3 spans 15 amino acids. Germline CDR1 is SGDLS and CDR2 is YYNGEE. Trimming took 2 bases from V and 4 from J, leaving 12 bases between them.

This chain joins TRBV5-1 and TRBJ2-3, with D perhaps TRBD2 (6 bases). CDR3 length equals 15 residues. CDR1 and CDR2 from the germline V gene are SGHRS and YFSETQ. Deletions cut 2 bases from V and 6 bases from J, with 16 bases between. CDR3 bases: TGCGCCAGCAGCTTTGTTTGGGCGGGACGGGATACGCAGTATTTT. This encodes CASSFVWAGRDTQYF.

The rearrangement joins TRBV28 to TRBJ2-1; 7 nucleotides agree with TRBD1. Germline-derived CDR1 and CDR2 are MDHEN and SYDVKM. The CDR3 extends over 16 amino acids. With 3 bases clipped from V and 0 bases from J, the junction kept 5 bases outside the gene matches. The CDR3 loop reads CASSFPTGNSYNEQFF. Written as DNA, the CDR3 is TGTGCCAGCAGTTTCCCGACAGGGAACTCCTACAATGAGCAGTTCTTC.

This clone turned up a few times. The chain links TRBV18 to TRBJ2-3, with TRBD1 as a possible D gene (5 bases). The ends were cut back, 4 bases at V and 1 base at J, with 6 bases in the middle. CDR1 is KGHSH and CDR2 is LQKENI in the germline V gene. The CDR3 consists of 13 residues. CDR3 amino acids: CASSLQGTDTQYF. The CDR3, as DNA: TGTGCCAGCTCACTACAGGGCACAGATACGCAGTATTTT.

The J gene is TRBJ2-1, the V gene TRBV19; 7 bases are a match to TRBD2. Looked up from germline, CDR1 is LNHDA and CDR2 is SQIVND (reference sequence). V trimming: 6 bases; J trimming: 6 bases; junction bases outside the gene matches: 8. This CDR3 is built from 14 residues. The CDR3 loop reads CASRSGRASNEQFF. As DNA, the CDR3 is TGTGCCAGTAGATCGGGGAGGGCGTCCAATGAGCAGTTCTTC.

The chain links TRBV30 to TRBJ2-3, with 10 bases fitting TRBD2. CDR1 and CDR2 (germline): GTSNPN, SVGIG (reference sequence). The CDR3 has 15 amino acids. V shed 3 bases and J 4 bases; nucleotides not matched to a gene: 7. As DNA, the CDR3 is TGTGCCTGGAGCGTACTAGCGGGACGGGCAGATACGCAGTATTTT. Amino acid sequence: CAWSVLAGRADTQYF.

The chain is built from TRBV19 and TRBJ1-3; D uncertain. CDR3 length equals 12 residues. V shed 6 bases and J shed 1 base, with 4 bases lying between them. Germline CDR1 LNHDA, CDR2 SQIVND (reference sequence). As DNA, the CDR3 is TGTGCCAGTAGCCTGTCTGGAAACACCATATATTTT. This sequence encodes CASSLSGNTIYF.

The chain couples TRBV2 to TRBJ2-6; 7 positions match TRBD1. With 4 bases clipped from V and 0 bases from J, the junction kept 6 bases outside the gene matches. CDR3 length equals 17 residues. Per germline, CDR1 SNHLY and CDR2 FYNNEI. The CDR3 here is CASSGRDSNSGANVLTF. The CDR3 bases are TGTGCCAGCAGTGGCCGGGACAGTAACTCTGGGGCCAACGTCCTGACTTTC.

The chain uses TRBV28 and TRBJ1-2; 8 positions agree with TRBD1. V trimming: 4 bases; J trimming: 5 bases; junction bases outside the gene matches: 6. There are 14 residues in the CDR3. Germline CDR1 reads MDHEN; CDR2 reads SYDVKM. CDR3 sequence: CASSSPDRAYGYTF. The CDR3 coding sequence is TGTGCCAGCAGTTCCCCGGACAGGGCATATGGCTACACCTTC.

This clone has a single count. The chain recombines TRBV4-1 with TRBJ2-3, with 8 bases fitting TRBD2. The junction had 10 bases not matched to a gene; V was cut back by 1 base and J by 4 bases. This CDR3 spans 17 amino acids. In germline, CDR1 is MGHRA, CDR2 YSYEKL. The CDR3 reads CASSQGPLAGPPDTQYF. In DNA form, the CDR3 reads TGCGCCAGCAGCCAAGGCCCGCTAGCGGGCCCGCCAGATACGCAGTATTTT.

The rearrangement joins TRBV5-5 to TRBJ2-7; maybe TRBD1 (5 bases). The V gene lost 0 bases and the J gene lost 5 bases, with 12 bases spanning the gap. CDR1 is SGHKS, CDR2 YYEKEE, per germline (reference sequence). CDR3 length: 14 residues. The DNA of the CDR3 is TGTGCCAGCAGCTTGGGAGTGGACATGAACGAGCAGTACTTC. Protein: CASSLGVDMNEQYF.